These 3 T cell receptor beta chains were all obtained from the same sample, sequenced in a study of CD8+ T cells in alopecia areata. After isolation, RNA underwent reverse transcription to generate cDNA as the sequencing template. Libraries were prepared by immunoSEQ multiplex PCR; TCRdb keeps only in-frame clonotypes and omits some of them. This table has 170,000 or so clones, around 58% appearing once. This sample's treatment: oral pan-JAK inhibitor, 5-10 mg twice daily. The sequenced sample was CD8+ T cells sorted from blood, obtained at week 24, from a patient treated with tofacitinib. These receptors were obtained from a human donor with alopecia areata.

V and J are TRBV4-1 and TRBJ1-1; D ambiguous. CDR1 MGHRA and CDR2 YSYEKL come from the germline V gene. V was pared by 4 bases and J by 7 bases, with 10 bases between. The CDR3 has 12 amino acids. The chain's CDR3 is CASSRSRGEAFF. The CDR3 DNA reads as TGCGCCAGCAGCCGTTCCCGGGGTGAAGCTTTCTTT.

The genes are TRBV9 and TRBJ1-1; the match to TRBD1 covers 11 bases. J gave up 4 bases and V 3 bases, and 8 bases lay outside the gene matches. CDR1 SGDLS and CDR2 YYNGEE come from the germline V gene. The CDR3 is 16 amino acids. For the CDR3, the DNA is TGTGCCAGCAGCGAAGGACAGGGGGCGCCGAGCACTGAAGCTTTCTTT. Residues: CASSEGQGAPSTEAFF.

This clone was seen a few times. The chain is built from TRBV2 and TRBJ2-2; tentatively, D is TRBD2 (5 bases). Trimming removed 11 bases at V and 7 bases at J, with 14 bases between. The length of the CDR3 is 12 residues. Germline CDR1 is SNHLY and CDR2 is FYNNEI. CDR3 region: CALLGKGGELFF. DNA of the CDR3: TGTGCCCTTCTCGGGAAGGGCGGGGAGCTGTTTTTT.